This T cell receptor beta chain was recovered during a study of cytomegalovirus exposure and HLA in healthy donors. A word on this clone: Its antigen is currently unknown.

Study-wide points: TCR beta sequences numbering around 15,000 were associated with HLA alleles at 0.05 false discovery rate in a later analysis.

Researchers ran the PCR with 60 Vbeta and 13 Jbeta primers. The table came from immunoSEQ multiplex PCR; TCRdb's copy has only in-frame clones and leaves some out. The sample holds about 200,000 clones, about 85% seen once. The V end lost 4 bases, the J end lost 5 bases, and 18 bases lay between the germline ends. In germline, CDR1 is SGHVS, CDR2 FNYEAQ. The length of the CDR3 is 15 residues. The V call is TRBV7-6, the J call TRBJ2-7; possible D gene TRBD2, 6 bases. The clonotype comes from a male donor in good health and CMV-seropositive. The sequenced sample was PBMCs. Written as DNA, the CDR3 is TGTGCCAGCAGCTACGCAAGCGGGCCCGCGGACGAGCAGTACTTC. Protein sequence: CASSYASGPADEQYF.